The next 26 T cell receptor beta chains were all read from a single sample in a study of T cell responses to AZD1222 COVID-19 vaccine. Sequenced by immunoSEQ multiplex PCR; TCRdb stores in-frame clones only, minus some. The sample contains roughly 120,000 clones, 65% to 85% of which appear only once. Sample: peripheral blood, taken on day 0 of AZD1222 vaccination. Every receptor here comes from an adult in good health.

This clone was seen more than once but under ten times. This CDR3 is CASSFFRDSREQYF. For the CDR3, the DNA is TGTGCCAGCAGCTTTTTCCGGGACTCTCGAGAGCAGTACTTC. The rearrangement joins TRBV11-2 to TRBJ2-7; possible D gene TRBD2, 6 bases. Per the germline V gene, CDR1 is SGHAT and CDR2 is FQNNGV. V shed 3 bases and J shed 7 bases, with 16 bases lying between them. The CDR3 length is 14 residues.

This chain joins TRBV11-1 and TRBJ2-2; perhaps TRBD2 as D (6 bases). CDR1 SGHAT and CDR2 FQDESV come from the germline V gene (reference sequence). V shed 5 bases and J shed 7 bases, with 17 bases lying between them. The CDR3 has 15 residues. This chain's CDR3 is CASSAWDSTVGELFF. Written as DNA, the CDR3 is TGTGCCAGCAGCGCCTGGGACTCCACGGTCGGGGAGCTGTTTTTT. Based on the CDR3 plus reference TRBV11-1 and TRBJ2-2, the full variable domain is EAEVAQSPRYKITEKSQAVAFWCDPISGHATLYWYRQILGQGPELLVQFQDESVVDDSQLPKDRFSAERLKGVDSTLKIQPAELGDSAMYLCASSAWDSTVGELFFGEGSRLTVL.

J is TRBJ2-3 and V is TRBV6-5; 7 bases agree with TRBD2. The CDR3 totals 13 residues. Germline V gives CDR1 MNHEY, CDR2 SVGAGI. J lost 3 bases, V lost 8 bases, and 5 bases had no gene match. CDR3 bases: TGTGCCAGCGGTTTTAGCGGGACAGATACGCAGTATTTT. This translates into CASGFSGTDTQYF.

The chain couples TRBV2 to TRBJ1-5, with D possibly TRBD1 on 5 matching bases. V gave up 4 bases and J gave up 4 bases, with 11 bases separating them. The CDR3 is 14 residues long. Germline CDR1 is SNHLY and CDR2 is FYNNEI. The DNA for the CDR3 is TGTGCCAGCAGTGGAAGGTCAGGGAATCAGCCCCAGCATTTT. Translated, it gives CASSGRSGNQPQHF.

The rearrangement uses TRBV5-1 and TRBJ2-2; TRBD1 aligns across 11 bases. This CDR3 is 17 amino acids long. Unmatched junction bases numbered 8, after V lost 5 bases and J lost 2 bases. Germline V CDR1 and CDR2: SGHRS, YFSETQ. The CDR3 nucleotides read TGCGCCAGCAGACCAATGGACAGGGGGCTAAACACCGGGGAGCTGTTTTTT. Residues: CASRPMDRGLNTGELFF.

This clone was seen once. The rearrangement uses TRBV6-2 or TRBV6-3 and TRBJ2-7; D assignment may be TRBD1 or TRBD2 (5 bases each). In germline, CDR1 is MNHEY, CDR2 SVGEGT. The ends were cut back, 5 bases at V and 0 bases at J, with 20 bases in the middle. The CDR3 spans 17 residues. CDR3 DNA: TGTGCCAGCAGTGCGCAGACAGCGGTCCAGAGCTCCTACGAGCAGTACTTC. It translates to CASSAQTAVQSSYEQYF.

Only a few counts were recorded for this clone. The rearrangement links TRBV6-2 or TRBV6-3 to TRBJ1-5; D gene uncertain. Germline V gene sequence: CDR1 MNHEY, CDR2 SVGEGT. V was shortened by 6 bases and J by 0 bases, with 9 bases between the two germline ends. The CDR3 runs 14 residues. The CDR3 reads CASSKVNSNQPQHF. The CDR3 DNA sequence: TGTGCCAGCAGCAAAGTTAATAGCAATCAGCCCCAGCATTTT.

J is TRBJ1-6 and V is TRBV6-4; no reliable D call. This CDR3 comprises 14 residues. Trimming left V 2 bases short and J 7 bases short, with 9 bases between. Germline V gene data show CDR1 as MRHNA and CDR2 as SNTAGT. The CDR3 bases are TGTGCCAGCAGTGACAGGCCTGAGAATTCACCCCTCCACTTT. Translated: CASSDRPENSPLHF.

In nucleotides, the CDR3 is TGCAGTGCTAGTAGGGCAGGGAAGGATACCGGGGAGCTGTTTTTT. Its protein product is CSASRAGKDTGELFF. This rearrangement joins TRBV20-1 to TRBJ2-2; TRBD1 might be the D (5 bases). The V end was cut by 3 bases, the J end by 5 bases, with 16 bases between. CDR1 is DFQATT and CDR2 is SNEGSKA in the germline V gene (reference sequence). This CDR3 spans 15 amino acids.

The chain uses TRBV29-1 and TRBJ1-4; D gene ambiguous. The V gene's germline CDR1 is SQVTM and CDR2 ANQGSEA. CDR3 length equals 13 residues. Trimming pared 5 bases from V and 0 bases from J, leaving 7 bases between. The CDR3 coding sequence is TGCAGCGTTTCGGGTACAACTAATGAAAAACTGTTTTTT. Translating gives CSVSGTTNEKLFF.

This chain connects TRBV24-1 to TRBJ2-7; weak D call: TRBD1 (6 bases). Germline V CDR1 and CDR2: KGHDR, SFDVKD. This CDR3 is 13 amino acids long. With 4 bases removed from V and 7 bases from J, the gap between germline ends came to 13 bases. The CDR3: CATSDNRAREQYF. The CDR3 nucleotides are TGTGCCACCAGTGACAACAGGGCGAGGGAGCAGTACTTC.

V and J are TRBV28 and TRBJ2-2; 7 nucleotides agree with TRBD2. The CDR3 length is 15 residues. Germline CDR1 is MDHEN and CDR2 is SYDVKM. After removal of 6 bases from V and 1 base from J, the junction contained 5 bases not matched to a gene. The CDR3 region is CASRGGGRNTGELFF. As DNA, the CDR3 is TGTGCCAGCAGGGGGGGAGGGCGGAACACCGGGGAGCTGTTTTTT.

The chain is built from TRBV11-2 and TRBJ2-3, with 9 bases identical to TRBD2. V lost 1 base and J lost 4; bases outside the gene matches: 6. CDR3 size: 16 residues. The germline CDR1 and CDR2 sequences are SGHAT and FQNNGV. CDR3 coding DNA: TGTGCCAGCAGCTTAGGTTTAGGCGGGAGGGCAGATACGCAGTATTTT. Protein: CASSLGLGGRADTQYF.

The chain couples TRBV2 to TRBJ1-1; no firm D call. V lost 3 bases, J lost 1 base, and 6 bases lay in between. Germline lookup yields CDR1 SNHLY and CDR2 FYNNEI. This CDR3 is 13 amino acids long. In nucleotides, the CDR3 is TGTGCCAGCAGTGAGCGGCAGAACACTGAAGCTTTCTTT. Encoded protein: CASSERQNTEAFF. The entire variable domain, with the rest obtained from reference TRBV2 and TRBJ1-1, is as follows: EPEVTQTPSHQVTQMGQEVILRCVPISNHLYFYWYRQILGQKVEFLVSFYNNEISEKSEIFDDQFSVERPDGSNFTLKIRSTKLEDSAMYFCASSERQNTEAFFGQGTRLTVV.

The chain carries TRBV11-2 and TRBJ2-2; 11 bases match TRBD2. The trim removed 5 bases at V and 0 bases at J, leaving 11 bases unmatched. The CDR3 is 19 amino acids. Germline CDR1 reads SGHAT; CDR2 reads FQNNGV. CDR3 loop: CASSPQSSTSGANTGELFF. CDR3 bases: TGTGCCAGCAGCCCTCAGTCGTCGACTAGCGGGGCGAACACCGGGGAGCTGTTTTTT.

The genes are TRBV3-1 (or the pseudogene TRBV3-2) and TRBJ1-2; D is ambiguous. CDR1 is LGHDT, CDR2 YNNKEL, per germline (reference sequence). The CDR3 runs to 15 residues. Trimming shortened V by 1 base and J by 4 bases, and 13 bases separated the two germline ends. The CDR3 DNA follows: TGTGCCAGCAGCCAAGCCCCGACGCTGCTCTATGGCTACACCTTC. Encoded protein: CASSQAPTLLYGYTF.

The genes are TRBV1 and TRBJ2-5; the DNA was not compared with TRBD2, the D call given in the table. TRBV1 is noted as a pseudogene. The CDR3 spans 17 residues. CDR3 amino acids: CTSSQDVTRGGFETQYF. Here the CDR3 DNA reads TGCACCAGCAGCCAAGATGTTACGCGGGGGGGATTTGAGACCCAGTACTTC.

The genes are TRBV3-1 (or the pseudogene TRBV3-2) and TRBJ1-2; a possible D gene is TRBD1 (6 bases). Trimming shortened V by 2 bases and J by 7 bases, and 14 bases separated the two germline ends. The V gene's germline CDR1 is LGHDT and CDR2 YNNKEL (reference sequence). This CDR3 is 14 amino acids long. The DNA of the CDR3 is TGTGCCAGCAGCCAACAGGGTTACAGGGTTGGCTACACCTTC. The encoded protein is CASSQQGYRVGYTF.

This chain links TRBV27 with TRBJ1-2; D is perhaps TRBD1 (5 bases). V lost 6 bases and J 5 bases, leaving 13 bases between the germline ends. Per germline, CDR1 MNHEY and CDR2 SMNVEV (reference sequence). This CDR3 is built from 13 residues. The CDR3 loop reads CASSVTRGYGYTF. The CDR3 DNA is TGTGCCAGCAGCGTCACGAGGGGATATGGCTACACCTTC.

This clone turned up a few times. This chain uses TRBV30 with TRBJ1-1; TRBD1 is a possible D gene (5 bases). The CDR3 spans 12 residues. Germline CDR1 and CDR2: GTSNPN and SVGIG (reference sequence). V was shortened by 5 bases and J by 4 bases, with 11 bases between the two germline ends. In DNA form, the CDR3 reads TGTGCCTGGGGACTACAGGCCACTGAAGCTTTCTTT. Protein product: CAWGLQATEAFF.

The chain combines TRBV13 with TRBJ1-3; no clear D gene. The V gene's germline CDR1 is PRHDT and CDR2 FYEKMQ (reference sequence). This CDR3 comprises 14 residues. V was cut by 5 bases and J by 0 bases, with 8 bases left in between. The CDR3 DNA is TGTGCCAGCAGCAGTCCAGCCTCTGGAAACACCATATATTTT. Protein: CASSSPASGNTIYF.

The rearrangement uses TRBV3-1 (or the pseudogene TRBV3-2) and TRBJ2-7; possibly TRBD2 for D (6 bases). CDR3 size: 16 residues. Germline CDR1 and CDR2: LGHDT and YNNKEL (reference sequence). Trimming took 1 base from V and 0 from J, leaving 13 bases between them. For the CDR3, the DNA is TGTGCCAGCAGCCAAGCCGGGGGTCCCGCCTCCTACGAGCAGTACTTC. Its protein product is CASSQAGGPASYEQYF.

This rearrangement joins TRBV5-1 to TRBJ2-1; 9 positions match TRBD2. Looked up from germline, CDR1 is SGHRS and CDR2 is YFSETQ. CDR3 size: 17 residues. The V gene end was trimmed by 2 bases and the J gene end by 0 bases; junction bases not matched to a gene: 6. CDR3 amino acids: CASSFSGTSRSYNEQFF. The CDR3 DNA reads TGCGCCAGCAGCTTCAGTGGGACTAGCCGCTCCTACAATGAGCAGTTCTTC.

V gene TRBV3-1 (or the pseudogene TRBV3-2) combines with J gene TRBJ1-2, with D tentatively TRBD1 (5 bases). CDR3 size: 12 residues. Germline loops: CDR1 LGHDT, CDR2 YNNKEL (reference sequence). The V end was cut by 6 bases, the J end by 2 bases, with 7 bases between. CDR3 coding DNA: TGTGCCAGCAGTGGGGGGAACTATGGCTACACCTTC. This translates into CASSGGNYGYTF.

V and J are TRBV5-1 and TRBJ2-1, with a possible D match to TRBD2 (6 bases). Germline V CDR1 and CDR2: SGHRS, YFSETQ. V lost 4 bases and J lost 0, with 14 bases in between. The CDR3 contains 16 residues. The CDR3 DNA reads as TGCGCCAGCAGCAAGGGACTCGCGAGCTCCTACAATGAGCAGTTCTTC. Translation: CASSKGLASSYNEQFF.

V gene TRBV7-2 combines with J gene TRBJ1-1; 9 bases map to TRBD1. V lost 5 bases, J lost 7 bases, and 8 bases stayed unmatched. Per germline, CDR1 SGHTA and CDR2 FQGNSA. CDR3 length equals 14 residues. CDR3 in amino acids: CASSLDNRGLEAFF. For the CDR3, the DNA is TGTGCCAGCAGCCTCGACAACAGGGGGCTTGAAGCTTTCTTT.